These T cell receptor beta chains were read from a single sample in a study of identical twins. TCRdb redid the calling of the 5' RACE reads with MiXCR, one entry per CDR3 protein. The table records around 220,000 distinct CDR3 sequences, over 12% of them present only once. Input material: memory (CD45RO+) T cells sorted from blood. These receptor sequences come from a woman between 18 and 29 years old in good health. CDR3s include the opening cysteine and the closing phenylalanine or tryptophan. D genes are given only for firm matches. Clone size is shown for a subset of rows, as once, few, many or a class of expanded clone.

clone size,V gene,D gene,J gene,CDR3 DNA,CDR3 protein
-,TRBV10-3,-,TRBJ2-5,TGTGCCATCAGGAGGCAAGAGACCCAGTACTTC,CAIRRQETQYF
-,TRBV19,-,TRBJ2-1,TGTGCCAGTAGTATGAACTCCTACAATGAGCAGTTCTTC,CASSMNSYNEQFF
few,TRBV10-3,TRBD2,TRBJ2-1,TGTGCCATCAGTGAGGACGGGGGGTACAATGAGCAGTTCTTC,CAISEDGGYNEQFF
many,TRBV4-2,-,TRBJ1-2,TGTGCCAGCAGCCAAACCCGAACCGCTAACTATGGCTACACCTTC,CASSQTRTANYGYTF
-,TRBV7-2,-,TRBJ2-5,TGTGCCAGCAGCGGACAAGGGGGGACGCACAGGGAGACCCAGTACTTC,CASSGQGGTHRETQYF
many,TRBV3-1,-,TRBJ1-5,TGTGCCAGCAGCCAGTTAAATCAGCCCCAGCATTTT,CASSQLNQPQHF
few,TRBV12-3/TRBV12-4,-,TRBJ2-7,TGTGCCAGCAGTTTAGGGTCTGGAAGAGCCGAGCAGTACTTC,CASSLGSGRAEQYF
few,TRBV24-1,-,TRBJ2-3,TGTGCCACCAGCCAGCGAGATACGCAGTATTTT,CATSQRDTQYF
few,TRBV5-6,-,TRBJ2-1,TGTGCCAGCAGCAAGGGACTGATCAATGAGCAGTTCTTC,CASSKGLINEQFF
few,TRBV7-3,TRBD1,TRBJ1-1,TGTGCCAGCAGCTTAACCCCCTTTCCAGGGGGAGGGAACACTGAAGCTTTCTTT,CASSLTPFPGGGNTEAFF
few,TRBV2,-,TRBJ2-2,TGTGCCAGCAGTCAGACTAGCACCGGGGAGCTGTTTTTT,CASSQTSTGELFF
few,TRBV20-1,TRBD1,TRBJ2-6,TGCAGTGCTCCTGGACAGGGTTCGACCTCTGGGGCCAACGTCCTGACTTTC,CSAPGQGSTSGANVLTF
-,TRBV7-7,-,TRBJ2-3,TGTGCCAGCAGCTTAGGTTACGGAAACGCAGATACGCAGTATTTT,CASSLGYGNADTQYF
-,TRBV13,TRBD2,TRBJ2-2,TGTGCCAGCAGCCAACTAGCGGGGGGTTACACCGGGGAGCTGTTTTTT,CASSQLAGGYTGELFF
few,TRBV30,-,TRBJ2-3,TGTGCCTGGAATGTGGGCGGGAGCACAGATACGCAGTATTTT,CAWNVGGSTDTQYF
-,TRBV2,TRBD2,TRBJ2-1,TGTGCCAGCCAATCCGGGACTAGTTCCTACAATGAGCAGTTCTTC,CASQSGTSSYNEQFF